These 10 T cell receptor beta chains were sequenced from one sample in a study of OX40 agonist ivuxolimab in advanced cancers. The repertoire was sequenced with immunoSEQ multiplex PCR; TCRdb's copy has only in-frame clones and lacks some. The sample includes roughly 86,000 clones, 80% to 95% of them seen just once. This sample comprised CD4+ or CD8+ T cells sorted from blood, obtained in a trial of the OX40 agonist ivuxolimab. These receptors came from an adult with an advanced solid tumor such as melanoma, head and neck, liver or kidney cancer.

In DNA, the CDR3 is TGTGCCAGCAGCCCGGGACAGGGGAGTCTCACAGATACGCAGTATTTT. It encodes CASSPGQGSLTDTQYF. The genes are TRBV5-4 and TRBJ2-3, with TRBD1 matching 10 bases. CDR3 length: 16 amino acids. J was trimmed by 2 bases and V by 4 bases; bases with no gene match: 7. Looked up from germline, CDR1 is SGHNT and CDR2 is YYREEE (reference sequence).

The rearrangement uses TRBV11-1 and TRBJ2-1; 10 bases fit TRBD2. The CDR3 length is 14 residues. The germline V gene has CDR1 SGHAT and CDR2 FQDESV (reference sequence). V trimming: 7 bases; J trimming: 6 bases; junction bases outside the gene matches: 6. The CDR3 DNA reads TGTGCCAGCATAACTAGCGGGGCGCCCAATGAGCAGTTCTTC. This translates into CASITSGAPNEQFF.

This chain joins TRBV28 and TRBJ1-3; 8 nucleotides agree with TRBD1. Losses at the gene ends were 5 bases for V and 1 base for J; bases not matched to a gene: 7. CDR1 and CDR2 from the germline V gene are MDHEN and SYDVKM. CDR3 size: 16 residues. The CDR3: CASSPQGAESGNTIYF. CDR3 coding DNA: TGTGCCAGCAGTCCGCAGGGGGCGGAATCTGGAAACACCATATATTTT.

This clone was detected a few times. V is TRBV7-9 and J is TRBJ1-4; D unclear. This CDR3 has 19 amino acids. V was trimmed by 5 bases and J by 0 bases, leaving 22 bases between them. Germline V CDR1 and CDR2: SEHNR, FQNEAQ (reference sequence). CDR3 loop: CASSIRALTSIATNEKLFF. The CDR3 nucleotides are TGTGCCAGCAGCATACGAGCCCTTACTTCGATTGCAACTAATGAAAAACTGTTTTTT.

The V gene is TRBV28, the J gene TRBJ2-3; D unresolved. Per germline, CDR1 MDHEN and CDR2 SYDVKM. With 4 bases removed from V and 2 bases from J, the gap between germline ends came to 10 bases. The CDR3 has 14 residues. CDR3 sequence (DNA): TGTGCCAGCAGTTCCAGCGATGTCACAGATACGCAGTATTTT. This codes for CASSSSDVTDTQYF. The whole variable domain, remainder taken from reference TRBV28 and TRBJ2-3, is DVKVTQSSRYLVKRTGEKVFLECVQDMDHENMFWYRQDPGLGLRLIYFSYDVKMKEKGDIPEGYSVSREKKERFSLILESASTNQTSMYLCASSSSDVTDTQYFGPGTRLTVL.

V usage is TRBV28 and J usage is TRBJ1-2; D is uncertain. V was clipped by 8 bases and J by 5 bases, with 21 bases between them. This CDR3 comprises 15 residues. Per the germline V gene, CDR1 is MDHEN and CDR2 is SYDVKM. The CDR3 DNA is TGTGCCAGCCTTCGGGTCTCCCCGAGATGGTATGGCTACACCTTC. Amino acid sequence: CASLRVSPRWYGYTF.

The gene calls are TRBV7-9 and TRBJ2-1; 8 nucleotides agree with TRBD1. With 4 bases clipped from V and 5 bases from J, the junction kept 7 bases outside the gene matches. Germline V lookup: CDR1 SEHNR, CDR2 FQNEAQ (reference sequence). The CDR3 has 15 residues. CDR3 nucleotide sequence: TGTGCCAGCAGCTGGGGGACAGGCGGGGACAATGAGCAGTTCTTC. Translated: CASSWGTGGDNEQFF.

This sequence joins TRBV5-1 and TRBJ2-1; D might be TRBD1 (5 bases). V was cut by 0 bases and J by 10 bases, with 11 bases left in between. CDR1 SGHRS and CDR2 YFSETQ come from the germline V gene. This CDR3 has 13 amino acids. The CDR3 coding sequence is TGCGCCAGCAGCTTGGCCAGGGTGGAGGAGCAGTTCTTC. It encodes CASSLARVEEQFF.

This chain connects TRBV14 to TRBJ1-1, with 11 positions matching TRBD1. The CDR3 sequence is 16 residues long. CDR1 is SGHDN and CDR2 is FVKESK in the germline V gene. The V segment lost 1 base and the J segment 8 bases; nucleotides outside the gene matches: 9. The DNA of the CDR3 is TGTGCCAGCAGCCAAGTATGGACAGGGGGCTCCGACGAAGCTTTCTTT. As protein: CASSQVWTGGSDEAFF. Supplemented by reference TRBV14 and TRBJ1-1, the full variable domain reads EAGVTQFPSHSVIEKGQTVTLRCDPISGHDNLYWYRRVMGKEIKFLLHFVKESKQDESGMPNNRFLAERTGGTYSTLKVQPAELEDSGVYFCASSQVWTGGSDEAFFGQGTRLTVV.

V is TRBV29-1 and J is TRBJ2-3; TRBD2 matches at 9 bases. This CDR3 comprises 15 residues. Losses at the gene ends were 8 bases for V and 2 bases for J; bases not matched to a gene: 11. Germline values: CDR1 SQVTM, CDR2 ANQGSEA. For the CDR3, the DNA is TGCAGCTCCACACTCTCTAGCGGGATCACAGATACGCAGTATTTT. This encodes CSSTLSSGITDTQYF.